These 2 T cell receptor beta chains were sequenced from one sample in a study of T cells in Graves' hyperthyroidism and ophthalmopathy. Using RNA transcripts as the source, TCR beta CDR3 regions were amplified. First-round RT-PCR targeting the TCR CDR3 was performed with the HTBI primer set. TCRdb re-analysed the multiplex PCR reads in MiXCR, keeping a single row per CDR3 protein. The data show 700,000 to 850,000 distinct CDR3 sequences, about a third seen once. The specimen was blood. The receptors were gathered from a middle-aged woman with Graves' hyperthyroidism.

This clonotype has a handful of counts. V usage is TRBV7-8 and J usage is TRBJ2-7, with TRBD1 identical over 7 bases. The CDR3 loop spans 18 amino acids. The germline CDR1 and CDR2 sequences are SGHVS and FQNEAQ. The junction had 16 bases not matched to a gene; V was cut back by 1 base and J by 4 bases. As DNA, the CDR3 is TGTGCCAGCAGCTTAGTCTCTGCCCTTGGGACAGCAAAATACGAGCAGTACTTC. This gives the protein CASSLVSALGTAKYEQYF.

Only a few counts were recorded for this clonotype. This sequence joins TRBV7-2 and TRBJ1-4, with TRBD1 as a possible D gene (5 bases). Germline values: CDR1 SGHTA, CDR2 FQGNSA. The CDR3 runs 20 residues. The V and J ends lost 5 bases and 0 bases respectively, with 25 bases between them. CDR3 nucleotides: TGTGCCAGCAGCCCAGACAGAGCCGGGACCGCTCTTGCAACTAATGAAAAACTGTTTTTT. Encoded protein: CASSPDRAGTALATNEKLFF.